This is a list of T cell receptor beta chains from one sample in a study of beta chain features in type 1 diabetes. The data were produced by immunoSEQ multiplex PCR, yet TCRdb's version contains in-frame clones alone and is incomplete. The sample contains hundreds of thousands of clones, around 15% of which appear only once. Sequencing was done on a sample of naive CD4+ T cells from blood. The receptors come from a man between 18 and 35 years old in good health. Both conserved end residues are part of each CDR3.

TRBV9,TRBJ2-5,CASSVEGEETQYF
TRBV9,TRBJ2-3,CASSASGGVTDTQYF
TRBV7-2,TRBJ2-2,CASSYEATGVLFF
TRBV5-1,TRBJ2-6,CASSFSGTFDSGANVLTF
TRBV11-1,TRBJ2-3,CASSPKLTDTQYF
TRBV5-1,TRBJ1-1,CASSFSPAGTVGEEAFF
TRBV14,TRBJ2-2,CASSQHKLEWGNTGELFF
TRBV1,TRBJ2-1,CTSSQVAGGSHNEQFF
TRBV20-1,TRBJ2-1,CSARVAQQFF
TRBV28,TRBJ2-7,CASAGWVHEQYF
TRBV6-6,TRBJ1-2,CASSYGDRGPEYGYTF
TRBV6-5,TRBJ1-4,CASSPSGRVLLFF
TRBV5-6,TRBJ2-7,CASSLEQSPYEQYF
TRBV18,TRBJ1-5,CASSPGGGQPQHF
TRBV29-1,TRBJ1-3,CSVEDWSAGNTIYF
TRBV10-3,TRBJ2-3,CAISESIGALKGPHGDTQYF
TRBV5-4,TRBJ2-7,CASSLVSIPKEQYF
TRBV25-1,TRBJ1-4,CASSPGLTTNEKLFF
TRBV7-2,TRBJ2-7,CASSLAPGYEQYF
TRBV7-2,TRBJ2-7,CASSKGLGVSYEQYF
TRBV19,TRBJ2-7,CASSSSGQGPYEQYF
TRBV2,TRBJ1-6,CASGGRIYNSPLHF
TRBV4-1,TRBJ2-1,CASSRSGSSYNEQFF
TRBV5-1,TRBJ2-1,CASSLFRGSYNEQFF
TRBV19,TRBJ2-7,CASRPGQLHEQYF
TRBV10-3,TRBJ2-2,CAISGLAGHTGELFF
TRBV4-2,TRBJ1-1,CASSLLQQGNTEAFF
TRBV7-2,TRBJ2-1,CASSPHQGWTGNEQFF
TRBV5-1,TRBJ2-3,CASSLGTADTQYF
TRBV18,TRBJ1-2,CASSPISAAGGGVYGYTF
TRBV29-1,TRBJ2-4,CSVLPGLESNIQYF
TRBV7-8,TRBJ2-1,CASSLGGGTGRGRQFF
TRBV7-3,TRBJ1-1,CASSIDRNTEAFF
TRBV7-9,TRBJ1-1,CASSYRQGGMNTEAFF
TRBV4-3,TRBJ1-3,CASSPSPTGGSGNTIYF
TRBV4-2,TRBJ2-3,CASSQDFDRGSTDTQYF
TRBV5-4,TRBJ2-1,CASSRRGQWQFF
TRBV6-5,TRBJ1-5,CASSRTGILNQPQHF
TRBV30,TRBJ1-5,CAWSVQGTGNSQPQHF
TRBV7-2,TRBJ2-7,CASSLVGGSYEQYF
TRBV28,TRBJ2-2,CASSFQGPNTGELFF
TRBV23-1,TRBJ1-2,CATFRGGYGYTF
TRBV19,TRBJ1-2,CASSIVDGYTF